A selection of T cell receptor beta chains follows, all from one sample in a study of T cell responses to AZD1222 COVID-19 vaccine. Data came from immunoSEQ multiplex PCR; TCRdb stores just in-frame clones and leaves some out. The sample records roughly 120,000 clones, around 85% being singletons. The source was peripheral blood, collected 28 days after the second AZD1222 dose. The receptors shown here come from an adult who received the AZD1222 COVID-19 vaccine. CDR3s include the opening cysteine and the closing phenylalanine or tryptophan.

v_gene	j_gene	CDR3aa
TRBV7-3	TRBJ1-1	CASSLRPLGTGANRDTEAFF
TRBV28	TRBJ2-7	CASSLGGTAYEQYF
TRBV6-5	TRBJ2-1	CASSPLAGGLNEQFF
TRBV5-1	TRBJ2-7	CASSRGYEQYF
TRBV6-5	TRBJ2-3	CASRKGGPDTQYF
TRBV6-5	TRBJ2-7	CASRLGQGPFEQYF
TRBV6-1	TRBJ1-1	CASSDVLNTEAFF
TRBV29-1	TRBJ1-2	CSVDGTGPYGYTF
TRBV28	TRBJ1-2	CASTSPNGYTF
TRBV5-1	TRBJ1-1	CASSLETAKNTEAFF
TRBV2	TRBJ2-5	CASTKGLTSGAGETQYF
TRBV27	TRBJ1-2	CASSLYGLNYGYTF
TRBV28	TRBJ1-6	CATYRDSKSPLHF
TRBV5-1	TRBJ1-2	CASSHEGAYGYTF
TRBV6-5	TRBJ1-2	CASSGTGVTDGYTF
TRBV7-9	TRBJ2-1	CASSPPGQGYNEQFF
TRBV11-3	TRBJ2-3	CASSLAGGPRDTQYF
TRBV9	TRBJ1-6	CASSPGIGGSSYNSPLHF
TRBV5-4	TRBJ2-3	CASSPGSGDTQYF
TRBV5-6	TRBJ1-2	CASSLGAGHYGYTF
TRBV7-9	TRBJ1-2	CASSAQGNYGYTF
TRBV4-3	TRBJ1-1	CASSQDQGGTEAFF
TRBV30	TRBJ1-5	CAWSSLDSNQPQHF
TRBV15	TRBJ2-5	CATSRDALGLEETQYF
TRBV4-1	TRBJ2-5	CASSQDGSSGGPETQYF
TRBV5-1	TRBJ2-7	CASSLGVSAYEQYF
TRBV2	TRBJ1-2	CASKNTGWGYGYTF
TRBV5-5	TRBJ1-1	CASSLVGQNTEAFF
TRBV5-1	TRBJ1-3	CASSTEYRSSGNTIYF
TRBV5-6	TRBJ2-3	CASSFGLLSTDTQYF
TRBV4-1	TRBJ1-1	CASSQGVTNTEAFF
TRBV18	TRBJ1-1	CASSPMRAVAAFF
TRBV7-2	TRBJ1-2	CASSPRQGGGYTF
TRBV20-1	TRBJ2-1	CSASTPGNNEQFF
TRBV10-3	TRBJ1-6	CATMAGDSPLHF
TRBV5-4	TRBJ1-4	CASSSIRSGEKLFF
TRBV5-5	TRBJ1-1	CASSPEGGNTEAFF
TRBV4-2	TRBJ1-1	CASSPLAGGSTEAFF
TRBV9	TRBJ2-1	CASSVASVGGYNEQFF
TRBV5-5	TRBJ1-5	CASSLSQGVYRNQPQHF
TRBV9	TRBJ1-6	CASSRLTGADSPLHF
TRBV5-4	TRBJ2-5	CASSGGDIQETQYF
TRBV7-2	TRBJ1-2	CASSLMGRSYTF
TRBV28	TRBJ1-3	CASRVGGPLSGNTIYF
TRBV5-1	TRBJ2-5	CASSPAGEETQYF
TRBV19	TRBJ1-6	CASSSGQGASPLHF
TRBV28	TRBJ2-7	CASSLRGRAKGRLEQYF
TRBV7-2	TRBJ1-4	CASSANSATNEKLFF
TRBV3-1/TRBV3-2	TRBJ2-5	CASSQETGTSGYF
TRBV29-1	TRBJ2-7	CSAATGGSYEQYF
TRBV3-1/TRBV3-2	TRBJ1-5	CASSPDPGQGALSSNQPQHF
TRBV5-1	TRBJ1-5	CASSFSNQPQHF
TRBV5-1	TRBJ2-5	CASSSGTAQETQYF